The 6 T cell receptor beta chains given below trace back to one sample, sequenced in a study of blood T cell repertoires in COVID-19 (dated by TCRdb to between 2020 and 2021). Libraries were constructed by the immunoSEQ multiplex PCR assay. TCRdb obtained this table from immuneACCESS and retained in-frame rearrangements with V and J assigned. These tables miss some clones; where compared with another copy, unresolved V genes account for less than half of the shortfall, and the remainder is unexplained. The sample yields about 170,000 clones; around nine tenths were counted once. 3.7% of the sample is held by the ten biggest clonotypes. Sequencing was carried out using peripheral blood. Source of these receptors: a man between 18 and 35 years old with active or convalescent COVID-19.

The V call is TRBV19, the J call TRBJ1-3, with no clear D. This CDR3 spans 16 amino acids. V was clipped by 6 bases and J by 0 bases, with 15 bases between them. In germline, CDR1 is LNHDA, CDR2 SQIVND (reference sequence). The CDR3 protein is CASSPTRRPSGNTIYF. The CDR3, as DNA: TGTGCCAGTAGCCCCACTCGCAGGCCCTCTGGAAACACCATATATTTT. Filled out from reference TRBV19 and TRBJ1-3, the complete variable domain reads DGGITQSPKYLFRKEGQNVTLSCEQNLNHDAMYWYRQDPGQGLRLIYYSQIVNDFQKGDIAEGYSVSREKKESFPLTVTSAQKNPTAFYLCASSPTRRPSGNTIYFGEGSWLTVV.

The rearrangement uses TRBV6-2 or TRBV6-3 and TRBJ2-2; TRBD2 matches 8 bases. The germline CDR1 and CDR2 sequences are MNHEY and SVGEGT. This CDR3 is 14 amino acids long. V lost 6 bases and J lost 8; bases outside the gene matches: 8. CDR3 DNA sequence: TGTGCCAGCAGCGTAATAGCGGGATCAGGGGAGCTGTTTTTT. Translation: CASSVIAGSGELFF.

The rearrangement links TRBV9 to TRBJ2-3; possible D gene TRBD2, 5 bases. The CDR3 consists of 17 residues. The germline V gene has CDR1 SGDLS and CDR2 YYNGEE. V lost 0 bases to trimming and J lost 0 bases, with 14 bases between them. CDR3 sequence (DNA): TGTGCCAGCAGCGTAGAACACGAAGCGGCTAGCACAGATACGCAGTATTTT. This encodes CASSVEHEAASTDTQYF.

This chain uses TRBV29-1 with TRBJ1-4, with D possibly being TRBD1 (5 bases). CDR1 and CDR2 (germline): SQVTM, ANQGSEA. The CDR3 loop spans 13 amino acids. With 6 bases removed from V and 4 bases from J, the gap between germline ends came to 12 bases. The CDR3 reads CSVGRGSNEKLFF. The CDR3 nucleotides read TGCAGCGTGGGTCGGGGGAGTAATGAAAAACTGTTTTTT.

This chain connects TRBV7-2 to TRBJ1-1; possibly TRBD1 for D (6 bases). CDR1 is SGHTA and CDR2 is FQGNSA in the germline V gene. The CDR3 covers 14 residues. Trimming shortened V by 6 bases and J by 1 base, and 12 bases separated the two germline ends. In DNA form, the CDR3 reads TGTGCCAGCAGAAGCGGGACACAGAACACTGAAGCTTTCTTT. Protein sequence: CASRSGTQNTEAFF.

The V and J genes are TRBV19 and TRBJ2-1; 14 bases align to TRBD2. CDR3 size: 17 residues. The germline CDR1 and CDR2 sequences are LNHDA and SQIVND (reference sequence). V lost 5 bases and J lost 4; bases outside the gene matches: 7. The CDR3 reads CASSFGTSGSYYNEQFF. For the CDR3, the DNA is TGTGCCAGTAGTTTCGGGACTAGCGGGAGTTATTACAATGAGCAGTTCTTC.